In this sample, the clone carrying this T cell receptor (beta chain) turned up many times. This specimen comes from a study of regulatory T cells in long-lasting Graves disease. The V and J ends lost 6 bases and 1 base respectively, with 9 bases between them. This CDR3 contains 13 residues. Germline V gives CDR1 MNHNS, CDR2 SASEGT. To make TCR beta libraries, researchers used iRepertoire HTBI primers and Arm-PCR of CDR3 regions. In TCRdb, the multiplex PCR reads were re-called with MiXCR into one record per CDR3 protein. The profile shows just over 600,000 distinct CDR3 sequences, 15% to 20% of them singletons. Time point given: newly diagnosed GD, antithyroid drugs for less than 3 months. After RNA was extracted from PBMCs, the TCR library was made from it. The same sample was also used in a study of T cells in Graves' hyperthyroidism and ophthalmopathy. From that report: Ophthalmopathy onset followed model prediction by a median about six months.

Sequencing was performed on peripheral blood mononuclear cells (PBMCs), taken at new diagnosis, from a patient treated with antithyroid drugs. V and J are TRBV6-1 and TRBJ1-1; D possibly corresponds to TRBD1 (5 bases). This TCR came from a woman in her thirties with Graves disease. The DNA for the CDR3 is TGTGCCAGCAGGTTCGGGGCGAACACTGAAGCTTTCTTT. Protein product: CASRFGANTEAFF.